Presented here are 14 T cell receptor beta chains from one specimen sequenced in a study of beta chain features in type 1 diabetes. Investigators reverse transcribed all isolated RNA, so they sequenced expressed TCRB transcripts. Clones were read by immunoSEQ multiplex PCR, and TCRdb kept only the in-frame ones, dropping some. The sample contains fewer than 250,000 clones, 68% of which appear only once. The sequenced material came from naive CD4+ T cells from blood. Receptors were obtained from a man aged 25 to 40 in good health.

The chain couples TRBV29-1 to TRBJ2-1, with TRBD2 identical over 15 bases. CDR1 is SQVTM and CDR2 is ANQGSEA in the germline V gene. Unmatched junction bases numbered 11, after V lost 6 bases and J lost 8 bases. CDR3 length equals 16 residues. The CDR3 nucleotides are TGCAGCGTAGCCCCCGGGACTAGCGGGAGGAGGCATGAGCAGTTCTTC. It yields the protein CSVAPGTSGRRHEQFF.

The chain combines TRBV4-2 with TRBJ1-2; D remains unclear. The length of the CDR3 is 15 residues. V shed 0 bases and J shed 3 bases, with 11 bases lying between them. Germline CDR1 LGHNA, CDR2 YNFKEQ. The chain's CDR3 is CASSQDRLGDYGYTF. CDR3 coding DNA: TGTGCCAGCAGCCAAGATAGGCTTGGCGACTATGGCTACACCTTC.

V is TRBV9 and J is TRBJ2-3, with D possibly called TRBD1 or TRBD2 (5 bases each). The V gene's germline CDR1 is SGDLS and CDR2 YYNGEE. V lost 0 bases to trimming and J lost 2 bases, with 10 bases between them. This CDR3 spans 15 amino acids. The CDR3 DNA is TGTGCCAGCAGCGTAGGGGGCGGGCACACAGATACGCAGTATTTT. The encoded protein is CASSVGGGHTDTQYF.

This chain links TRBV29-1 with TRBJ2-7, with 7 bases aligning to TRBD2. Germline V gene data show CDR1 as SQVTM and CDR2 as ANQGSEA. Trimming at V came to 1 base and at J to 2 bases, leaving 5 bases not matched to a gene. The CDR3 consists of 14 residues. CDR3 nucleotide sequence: TGCAGCGTTGAAGGCCCAGCGGGAACCTACGAGCAGTACTTC. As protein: CSVEGPAGTYEQYF.

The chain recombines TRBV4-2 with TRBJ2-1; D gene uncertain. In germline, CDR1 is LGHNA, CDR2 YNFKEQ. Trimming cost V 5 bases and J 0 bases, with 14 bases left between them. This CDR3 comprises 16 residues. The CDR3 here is CASSLQTPSSYNEQFF. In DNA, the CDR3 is TGTGCCAGCAGCTTACAGACTCCTAGCTCCTACAATGAGCAGTTCTTC.

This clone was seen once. CDR3 in DNA: TGTGCCTGGAGTCCAGGGAACCACCAGCCCCAGCATTTT. This encodes CAWSPGNHQPQHF. V gene TRBV30 combines with J gene TRBJ1-5; a possible D gene is TRBD1 (5 bases). The CDR3 runs 13 residues. CDR1 and CDR2 from the germline V gene are GTSNPN and SVGIG (reference sequence). V lost 2 bases and J lost 7, with 12 bases in between.

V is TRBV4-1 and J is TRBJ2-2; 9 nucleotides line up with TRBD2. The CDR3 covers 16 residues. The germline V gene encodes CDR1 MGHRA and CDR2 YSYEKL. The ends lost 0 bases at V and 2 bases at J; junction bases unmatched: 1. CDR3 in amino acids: CASSQDLAGNTGELFF. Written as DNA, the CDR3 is TGCGCCAGCAGCCAAGATCTAGCGGGAAACACCGGGGAGCTGTTTTTT.

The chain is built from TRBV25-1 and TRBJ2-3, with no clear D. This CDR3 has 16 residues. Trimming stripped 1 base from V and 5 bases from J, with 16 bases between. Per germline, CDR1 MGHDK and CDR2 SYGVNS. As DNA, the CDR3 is TGTGCCAGCAGTGAATTAGGACCTATAGGCGGAGATACGCAGTATTTT. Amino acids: CASSELGPIGGDTQYF.

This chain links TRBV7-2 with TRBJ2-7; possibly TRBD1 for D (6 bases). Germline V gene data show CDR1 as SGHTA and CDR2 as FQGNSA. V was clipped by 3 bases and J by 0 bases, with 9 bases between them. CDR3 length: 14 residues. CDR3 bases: TGTGCCAGCAGCTTCGGGACAAACTCCTACGAGCAGTACTTC. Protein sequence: CASSFGTNSYEQYF.

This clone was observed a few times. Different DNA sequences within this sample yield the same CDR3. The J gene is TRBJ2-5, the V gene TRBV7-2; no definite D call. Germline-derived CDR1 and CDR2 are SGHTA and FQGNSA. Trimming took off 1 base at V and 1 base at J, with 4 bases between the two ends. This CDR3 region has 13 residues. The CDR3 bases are TGTGCCAGCAGCTTAGGGGGCCAAGAGACCCAGTACTTC. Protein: CASSLGGQETQYF.

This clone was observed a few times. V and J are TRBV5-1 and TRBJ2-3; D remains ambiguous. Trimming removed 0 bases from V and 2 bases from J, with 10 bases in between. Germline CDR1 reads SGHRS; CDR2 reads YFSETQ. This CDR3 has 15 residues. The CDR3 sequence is CASSLEGLDTDTQYF. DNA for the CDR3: TGCGCCAGCAGCTTGGAAGGGTTAGACACAGATACGCAGTATTTT.

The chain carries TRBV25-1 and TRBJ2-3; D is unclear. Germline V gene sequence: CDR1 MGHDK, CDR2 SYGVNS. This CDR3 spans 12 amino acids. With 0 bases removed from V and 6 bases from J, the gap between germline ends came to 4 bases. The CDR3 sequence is CASSEYIDTQYF. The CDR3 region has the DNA TGTGCCAGCAGTGAATATATCGATACGCAGTATTTT.

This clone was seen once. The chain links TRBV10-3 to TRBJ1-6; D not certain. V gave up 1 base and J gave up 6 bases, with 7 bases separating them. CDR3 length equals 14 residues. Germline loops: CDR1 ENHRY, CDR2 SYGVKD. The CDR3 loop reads CAISEFGSNSPLHF. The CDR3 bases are TGTGCCATCAGTGAGTTCGGTAGTAATTCACCCCTCCACTTT.

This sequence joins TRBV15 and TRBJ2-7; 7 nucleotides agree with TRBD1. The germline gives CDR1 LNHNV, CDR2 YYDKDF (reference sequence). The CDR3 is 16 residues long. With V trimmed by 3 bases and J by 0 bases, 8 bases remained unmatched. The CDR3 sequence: CATSSPLDRSSYEQYF. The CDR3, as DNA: TGTGCCACCAGCAGCCCGTTGGACAGGAGCTCCTACGAGCAGTACTTC.